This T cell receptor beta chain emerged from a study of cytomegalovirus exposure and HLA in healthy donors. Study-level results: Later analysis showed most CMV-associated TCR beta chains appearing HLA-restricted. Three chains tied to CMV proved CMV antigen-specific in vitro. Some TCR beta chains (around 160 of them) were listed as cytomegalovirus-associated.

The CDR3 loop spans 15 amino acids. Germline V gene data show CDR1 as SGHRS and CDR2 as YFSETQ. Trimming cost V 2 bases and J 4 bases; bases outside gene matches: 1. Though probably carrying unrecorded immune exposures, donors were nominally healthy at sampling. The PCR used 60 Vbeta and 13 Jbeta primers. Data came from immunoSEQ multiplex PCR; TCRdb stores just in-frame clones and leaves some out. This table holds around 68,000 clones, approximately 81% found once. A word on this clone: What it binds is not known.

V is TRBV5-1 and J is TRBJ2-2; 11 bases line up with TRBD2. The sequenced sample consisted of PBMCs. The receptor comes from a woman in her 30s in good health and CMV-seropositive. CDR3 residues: CASSFSGRGTGELFF. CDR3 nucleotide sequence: TGCGCCAGCAGCTTTAGCGGGAGGGGCACCGGGGAGCTGTTTTTT. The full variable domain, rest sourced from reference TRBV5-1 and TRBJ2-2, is KAGVTQTPRYLIKTRGQQVTLSCSPISGHRSVSWYQQTPGQGLQFLFEYFSETQRNKGNFPGRFSGRQFSNSRSEMNVSTLELGDSALYLCASSFSGRGTGELFFGEGSRLTVL.